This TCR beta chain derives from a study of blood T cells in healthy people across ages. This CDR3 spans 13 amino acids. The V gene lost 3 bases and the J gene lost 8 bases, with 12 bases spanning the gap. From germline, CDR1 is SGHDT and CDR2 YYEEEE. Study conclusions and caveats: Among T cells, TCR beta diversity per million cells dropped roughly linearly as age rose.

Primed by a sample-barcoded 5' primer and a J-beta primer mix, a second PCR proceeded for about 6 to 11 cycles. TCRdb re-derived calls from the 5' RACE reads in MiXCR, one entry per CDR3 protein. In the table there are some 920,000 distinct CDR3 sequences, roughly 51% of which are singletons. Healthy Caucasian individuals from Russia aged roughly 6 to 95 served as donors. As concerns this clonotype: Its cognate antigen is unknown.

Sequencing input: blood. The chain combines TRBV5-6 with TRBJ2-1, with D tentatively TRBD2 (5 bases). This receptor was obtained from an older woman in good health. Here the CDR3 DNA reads TGTGCCAGCAGCTGCGGGCCTACGGATGAGCAGTTCTTC. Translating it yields CASSCGPTDEQFF.